This T cell receptor beta chain was retrieved from a study of Graves' ophthalmopathy and Graves' hyperthyroidism. For the study at large: Peripheral blood samples were taken at initial diagnosis, before any treatment.

Comments on this clonotype: The antigen is unknown.

Amplification of TCR beta CDR3 regions used RNA transcripts. Second-round multiplex PCR came after first-round RT-PCR with HTBI primers. TCRdb fed the multiplex PCR reads into MiXCR, producing one record per CDR3 protein. There are roughly 610,000 distinct CDR3 sequences in the sample; 20% to 25% occur only once, and around 6.9% lies in the top ten. Study findings and constraints: The 13-signature model separated ophthalmopathy from stable hyperthyroidism at 85% to 90% sensitivity and roughly 81% specificity. Most thyroid clonotypes with frequency above 0.001 were detected in blood too.

The V end was cut by 4 bases, the J end by 8 bases, with 13 bases between. The germline gives CDR1 SGHRS, CDR2 YFSETQ. The CDR3 has 13 amino acids. Uncontrolled infections, other autoimmune diseases, pregnancy or lactation barred patients from enrollment. The sequence was collected from a woman in her late teens or twenties with stable Graves' hyperthyroidism. Some clones in this sample may be carry-over from other donors' samples. Specimen: peripheral blood. J is TRBJ2-4 and V is TRBV5-1; possibly TRBD2 for D (5 bases). This CDR3 is CASSPVPGDIQYF. CDR3 nucleotides: TGCGCCAGCAGCCCCGTCCCCGGGGACATTCAGTACTTC.